Listed below are T cell receptor beta chains from one sample, sequenced in a study of blood T cells in healthy people across ages. TCRdb reprocessed the 5' RACE reads with MiXCR, giving one entry per CDR3 protein. The sample includes about 2 million distinct CDR3 sequences, 49% of them seen just once. What was sequenced was blood. The receptors shown here come from a middle-aged woman in good health. Each CDR3 is given with its conserved first and last residue. Fields, in order: CDR3 length, V gene, J gene, CDR3 protein.

15	TRBV9	TRBJ2-7	CASAVGAVQSYEQYF
16	TRBV7-8	TRBJ1-2	CACSLKAGGSGYGYTF
13	TRBV7-7	TRBJ2-5	CASSLQEQETQYF
19	TRBV7-2	TRBJ2-3	CASSLDISASGGDTDTQYF
17	TRBV4-1	TRBJ2-1	CASSQDRGGGAFEEQFF
15	TRBV29-1	TRBJ1-1	CSVKARRTGNTEAFF
15	TRBV25-1	TRBJ1-2	CASSDSGQGVIGYTF
15	TRBV18	.	CASSPRTGILYEQYF
10	TRBV28	TRBJ1-2	CASNRNGYTF
15	TRBV7-9	TRBJ1-2	CASSLNEKGADGYTF
14	TRBV7-2	TRBJ2-3	CASSFGGGSDTQYF
15	TRBV27	TRBJ2-5	CASSFDGGFQETQYF
14	TRBV3-1	TRBJ1-4	CASRPRGANEKLFF
15	TRBV20-1	TRBJ2-7	CSATRLAGASYEQYF
17	TRBV11-2	TRBJ2-3	CASSTGTGGAHSDTQYF
15	TRBV12-3/TRBV12-4	TRBJ1-6	CASSSSTGGNSPLHF
16	TRBV7-2	TRBJ2-3	CASSLALPLVGNTQYF